One and the same sample provided the 14 T cell receptor beta chains below, sequenced in a study of CD8 T cells in Susac syndrome. Reverse transcription of about 0.45 to 1 ug RNA used random hexamers. TCRdb reprocessed the immunoSEQ multiplex PCR reads with MiXCR, giving one entry per CDR3 protein. Seen here are under 80,000 distinct CDR3 sequences, approximately 94% observed once, and the top ten hold roughly 0.56%. The source material was CD4+ T cells from PBMCs. The receptor source for this set is a human donor with Susac syndrome.

The chain carries TRBV5-1 and TRBJ2-2, with 7 positions matching TRBD2. The J segment lost 2 bases and the V segment lost 4 bases, leaving 5 bases of the junction unmatched. The CDR3 length is 15 residues. The germline V gene has CDR1 SGHRS and CDR2 YFSETQ. The CDR3 nucleotides read TGCGCCAGCAGCCCGGCTAGCGGAAACACCGGGGAGCTGTTTTTT. It specifies CASSPASGNTGELFF.

This chain connects TRBV30 to TRBJ1-1; a possible D gene is TRBD1 (6 bases). The germline V gene has CDR1 GTSNPN and CDR2 SVGIG (reference sequence). CDR3 length equals 14 residues. The V end lost 5 bases, the J end lost 3 bases, and 16 bases lay between the germline ends. Written as DNA, the CDR3 is TGTGCCTGGGAGAAGCAGGGGTTGTACACTGAAGCTTTCTTT. Translation gives CAWEKQGLYTEAFF. Drawing the rest from reference TRBV30 and TRBJ1-1, the complete variable domain is SQTIHQWPATLVQPVGSPLSLECTVEGTSNPNLYWYRQAAGRGLQLLFYSVGIGQISSEVPQNLSASRPQDRQFILSSKKLLLSDSGFYLCAWEKQGLYTEAFFGQGTRLTVV.

This clonotype was seen more than once but under ten times. The chain uses TRBV6-5 and TRBJ2-7, with no clear D. V was cut by 0 bases and J by 6 bases, with 6 bases left in between. The CDR3 covers 12 residues. Germline V CDR1 and CDR2: MNHEY, SVGAGI. The DNA of the CDR3 is TGTGCCAGCAGTTACTCGCACGGCGAGCAGTACTTC. The encoded protein is CASSYSHGEQYF.

The chain is built from TRBV5-1 and TRBJ1-1; D not certain. Trimming pared 1 base from V and 5 bases from J, leaving 9 bases between. This CDR3 is built from 13 residues. Germline assignment: CDR1 SGHRS and CDR2 YFSETQ. The CDR3 here is CASSLRIGTEAFF. CDR3 bases: TGCGCCAGCAGCTTGCGGATAGGAACTGAAGCTTTCTTT.

CDR3 sequence: CASREQTGSGYTF. CDR3 bases: TGTGCCAGCAGAGAGCAGACAGGGAGCGGCTACACCTTC. The rearrangement links TRBV2 to TRBJ1-2, with 7 bases lining up with TRBD1. The length of the CDR3 is 13 residues. V shed 6 bases and J 8 bases; nucleotides not matched to a gene: 9. In germline, CDR1 is SNHLY, CDR2 FYNNEI.

V is TRBV5-6 and J is TRBJ2-3, with D tentatively TRBD1 (5 bases). The germline V gene encodes CDR1 SGHDT and CDR2 YYEEEE. The V end lost 3 bases, the J end lost 10 bases, and 15 bases lay between the germline ends. CDR3 length: 13 residues. The CDR3 is CASSSSPGQAQYF. The CDR3 nucleotides are TGTGCCAGCAGCTCCTCTCCTGGACAAGCGCAGTATTTT.

The chain joins TRBV10-3 to TRBJ2-5; D remains unclear. Per germline, CDR1 ENHRY and CDR2 SYGVKD. V was clipped by 3 bases and J by 4 bases, with 3 bases between them. CDR3 length equals 11 residues. The CDR3 DNA is TGTGCCATCAGTGAAAGAGAGACCCAGTACTTC. It yields the protein CAISERETQYF.

V gene TRBV7-9 combines with J gene TRBJ1-1; no clear D gene. Trimming removed 2 bases at V and 5 bases at J, with 15 bases between. The germline V gene has CDR1 SEHNR and CDR2 FQNEAQ (reference sequence). The CDR3 length is 15 residues. The CDR3: CASSLRGRGGTEAFF. The CDR3, as DNA: TGTGCCAGCAGCTTAAGAGGGCGTGGAGGGACTGAAGCTTTCTTT. Using reference TRBV7-9 and TRBJ1-1 for the parts outside the CDR3, the full variable domain is DTGVSQNPRHKITKRGQNVTFRCDPISEHNRLYWYRQTLGQGPEFLTYFQNEAQLEKSRLLSDRFSAERPKGSFSTLEIQRTEQGDSAMYLCASSLRGRGGTEAFFGQGTRLTVV.

This chain connects TRBV14 to TRBJ2-6; D is unclear. In germline, CDR1 is SGHDN, CDR2 FVKESK. Trimming pared 1 base from V and 4 bases from J, leaving 11 bases between. This CDR3 has 16 amino acids. CDR3 amino acids: CASSQAIRSGANVLTF. In DNA form, the CDR3 reads TGTGCCAGCAGCCAAGCCATTAGATCCGGGGCCAACGTCCTGACTTTC.

This rearrangement joins TRBV2 to TRBJ2-3; D unclear. Per germline, CDR1 SNHLY and CDR2 FYNNEI. Trimming left V 2 bases short and J 6 bases short, with 6 bases between. CDR3 length equals 12 residues. The CDR3 loop reads CASSEQMDTQYF. CDR3 DNA sequence: TGTGCCAGCAGTGAACAGATGGATACGCAGTATTTT.

V and J are TRBV2 and TRBJ2-7, with TRBD2 matching 8 bases. The CDR3 is 15 residues long. The V gene's germline CDR1 is SNHLY and CDR2 FYNNEI. V shed 7 bases, J shed 1 base, and the junction held 9 bases outside the gene matches. In DNA, the CDR3 is TGTGCCAGCAATAGCGGGGCCTCTATATCCTACGAGCAGTACTTC. It is translated as CASNSGASISYEQYF.

The chain is built from TRBV28 and TRBJ2-5; the match to TRBD1 covers 7 bases. V lost 10 bases to trimming and J lost 5 bases; unmatched junction nucleotides: 7. This CDR3 has 12 residues. Germline lookup yields CDR1 MDHEN and CDR2 SYDVKM. CDR3 sequence: CATGDSLETQYF. The CDR3 nucleotides are TGTGCCACCGGGGACAGTCTCGAGACCCAGTACTTC.

The V gene is TRBV20-1, the J gene TRBJ2-1; D may be TRBD1 or TRBD2 (5 bases each). The CDR3 covers 12 residues. V was cut by 6 bases and J by 9 bases, with 15 bases left in between. Germline V gene lookup returns CDR1 DFQATT and CDR2 SNEGSKA (reference sequence). The CDR3 nucleotides are TGCAGTGCCGCTTCCGGGACGCTTGAGCAGTTCTTC. Its translation: CSAASGTLEQFF.

J is TRBJ1-2 and V is TRBV5-4; D might be TRBD1 (6 bases). Germline V gene data show CDR1 as SGHNT and CDR2 as YYREEE (reference sequence). The CDR3 covers 12 residues. The V end was cut by 1 base, the J end by 8 bases, with 9 bases between. CDR3 region: CASSLTGRGYTF. The CDR3 DNA reads as TGTGCCAGCAGCTTGACAGGGCGAGGCTACACCTTC.